This T cell receptor beta chain originates from a study of T cell responses to AZD1222 COVID-19 vaccine. Study-wide findings and caveats: Donors, mostly white British, included more females; clonal diversity was possibly underestimated. Nearly half of the spike-specific TCRs reportedly recognize variant regions that carry no mutations. Spike-specific TCRs gained breadth and depth after people received two AZD1222 doses. Baseline seropositivity occurred in only 5 to 7 AZD1222 recipients.

In germline, CDR1 is SNHLY, CDR2 FYNNEI. The CDR3 loop spans 12 amino acids. With 6 bases removed from V and 4 bases from J, the gap between germline ends came to 10 bases. On this clone itself: Antigen unknown.

TCRdb's table, derived via immunoSEQ multiplex PCR, lists solely in-frame clones and lacks some. The data hold about 110,000 clones, with about 92% observed a single time. The source of this sequence is an adult in good health. V and J are TRBV2 and TRBJ2-7; a possible D gene is TRBD2 (7 bases). The material sequenced was peripheral blood, taken on day 0 of MenACWY control vaccination. The DNA for the CDR3 is TGTGCCAGCAGACAGGGACTATACGAGCAGTACTTC. This translates into CASRQGLYEQYF.